This T cell receptor beta chain was identified in a study of T-cell reconstitution after alpha-beta-depleted transplantation in children. This clonotype was detected ten times or more. The CDR3 runs to 12 residues. In germline, CDR1 is PRHDT, CDR2 FYEKMQ (reference sequence). V was pared by 4 bases and J by 5 bases, with 1 base of the junction left unmatched. The library targeted TCRbeta and was prepared with unique molecular identifiers. From the PCR reads, TCRdb called clonotypes with MiXCR, one entry per CDR3 protein. The table shows roughly 220,000 distinct CDR3 sequences, with 9.5% to 15% occurring only once.

The chain links TRBV13 to TRBJ2-7, with 8 bases matching TRBD1. This TCR was recovered from a human donor who donated a stem cell graft to a child with acute lymphoblastic leukemia. The sequencing here drew on PBMCs from the stem cell graft donor, taken from the stem cell graft. CDR3 in DNA: TGTGCCAGCAGCTCACAGGGGGACGAGCAGTACTTC. This encodes CASSSQGDEQYF.